Presented here are 11 T cell receptor beta chains from one specimen sequenced in a study of cytomegalovirus exposure and HLA in healthy donors. Both 60 Vbeta primers and 13 Jbeta primers went into the PCR. The table came from immunoSEQ multiplex PCR; TCRdb's copy has only in-frame clones and leaves some out. Of some 150,000 clones listed, about two thirds are singletons. Sequenced: PBMCs. The receptors stem from a man in his 60s in good health and CMV-seronegative.

This rearrangement joins TRBV29-1 to TRBJ2-2; 11 bases line up with TRBD1. Germline CDR1 SQVTM, CDR2 ANQGSEA. The CDR3 runs 16 residues. The ends lost 6 bases at V and 6 bases at J; junction bases unmatched: 12. The CDR3 sequence is CSVEPPGQGGAGELFF. The CDR3, as DNA: TGCAGCGTAGAGCCCCCGGGACAGGGGGGCGCCGGGGAGCTGTTTTTT.

The chain carries TRBV28 and TRBJ1-1; 8 nucleotides align to TRBD1. Per germline, CDR1 MDHEN and CDR2 SYDVKM. This CDR3 region has 14 residues. V was clipped by 4 bases and J by 4 bases; unmatched bases: 5. The chain's CDR3 is CASSSHRGVTEAFF. DNA of the CDR3: TGTGCCAGCAGTTCCCACAGGGGGGTCACTGAAGCTTTCTTT.

The V and J genes are TRBV11-2 and TRBJ2-7; maybe TRBD2 (6 bases). With 0 bases removed from V and 1 base from J, the gap between germline ends came to 10 bases. The CDR3 runs 15 residues. Germline lookup yields CDR1 SGHAT and CDR2 FQNNGV. CDR3 residues: CASSLDGTVSYEQYF. The CDR3 bases are TGTGCCAGCAGCTTAGACGGGACTGTATCCTACGAGCAGTACTTC.

Comments on this clone: This same CDR3 is encoded by further DNA sequences in the sample. This chain joins TRBV7-2 and TRBJ1-2, with unresolved D. Germline V lookup: CDR1 SGHTA, CDR2 FQGNSA. CDR3 length: 12 amino acids. Between the trimmed V and J ends, which lost 3 bases and 2 bases, there was a span of 4 bases. CDR3 loop: CASSFSNYGYTF. CDR3 coding DNA: TGTGCCAGCAGCTTTAGCAACTATGGCTACACCTTC.

The CDR3 DNA reads as TGCGCCAGCAGCCAAGATGAGTCCTACGAGCAGTACTTC. Amino acids: CASSQDESYEQYF. This chain joins TRBV4-1 and TRBJ2-7; D not certain. V lost 0 bases and J 1 base, leaving 4 bases between the germline ends. Germline values: CDR1 MGHRA, CDR2 YSYEKL. The CDR3 consists of 13 residues.

The J gene is TRBJ2-2, the V gene TRBV2; TRBD2 matches at 7 bases. The V gene end was trimmed by 7 bases and the J gene end by 1 base; junction bases not matched to a gene: 6. Germline V gives CDR1 SNHLY, CDR2 FYNNEI. The CDR3 sequence is 15 residues long. The CDR3 reads CASKGLAVNTGELFF. CDR3 nucleotides: TGTGCCAGCAAAGGGCTAGCGGTGAACACCGGGGAGCTGTTTTTT.

This chain connects TRBV29-1 to TRBJ2-1, with D possibly being TRBD1 (6 bases). The ends were cut back, 7 bases at V and 3 bases at J, with 16 bases in the middle. CDR3 length: 14 amino acids. CDR1 SQVTM and CDR2 ANQGSEA come from the germline V gene. Here the CDR3 reads CSAERGNSYNEQFF. In DNA, the CDR3 is TGCAGCGCCGAGAGGGGGAACAGCTACAATGAGCAGTTCTTC.

The chain is built from TRBV7-9 and TRBJ2-7; TRBD1 matches 7 bases. CDR1 is SEHNR, CDR2 FQNEAQ, per germline (reference sequence). The CDR3 loop spans 12 amino acids. The ends lost 3 bases at V and 6 bases at J; junction bases unmatched: 2. The CDR3 coding sequence is TGTGCCAGCAGCTTGGACAGGCTCGAGCAGTACTTC. This gives the protein CASSLDRLEQYF.

V usage is TRBV6-5 and J usage is TRBJ1-5; 8 nucleotides agree with TRBD1. The CDR3 has 13 amino acids. Germline loops: CDR1 MNHEY, CDR2 SVGAGI. The V and J ends lost 8 bases and 1 base, in that order; junction bases with no gene match: 1. The chain's CDR3 is CASGDRSNQPQHF. The CDR3 nucleotides read TGTGCCAGCGGGGACAGGAGCAATCAGCCCCAGCATTTT.

The chain joins TRBV27 to TRBJ2-7, with a possible D match to TRBD1 (6 bases). Trimming stripped 3 bases from V and 1 base from J, with 13 bases between. The CDR3 loop spans 15 amino acids. Germline V gene sequence: CDR1 MNHEY, CDR2 SMNVEV (reference sequence). Here the CDR3 reads CASSFLTGRSYEQYF. The CDR3 DNA sequence: TGTGCCAGCAGTTTCTTGACAGGCCGATCCTACGAGCAGTACTTC.

The chain joins TRBV5-4 to TRBJ2-7; 7 nucleotides agree with TRBD1. Germline lookup yields CDR1 SGHNT and CDR2 YYREEE (reference sequence). J was trimmed by 5 bases and V by 1 base; bases with no gene match: 6. CDR3 length: 14 amino acids. CDR3 nucleotides: TGTGCCAGCAGCTTGTCACAGGGGTTCAACGAGCAGTACTTC. This gives the protein CASSLSQGFNEQYF.